The TCR beta chain described here comes from a study of OX40 agonist ivuxolimab in advanced cancers. About the research overall: Cancers in dose escalation were hepatocellular, melanoma, renal cell and head and neck. General observations from the study: The 0.1-3.0 mg/kg partial responders had among the lowest clonal expansion.

CDR1 is SGHAT, CDR2 FQNNGV, per germline. The ends were cut back, 6 bases at V and 7 bases at J, with 16 bases in the middle. This CDR3 is built from 13 residues. As concerns this clone: Its target is unknown.

Assay: immunoSEQ multiplex PCR; the TCRdb copy retains only in-frame clones and omits some. The table has roughly 64,000 clones, around 84% seen once. This TCR came from an adult with an advanced solid tumor such as melanoma, head and neck, liver or kidney cancer. The source was CD4+ or CD8+ T cells sorted from blood, collected in a trial of the OX40 agonist ivuxolimab. The chain combines TRBV11-2 with TRBJ2-7; D might be TRBD1 (6 bases). CDR3: CASRLQGVGEQYF. The CDR3 bases are TGTGCCAGCAGACTACAGGGTGTGGGGGAGCAGTACTTC.